The 15 T cell receptor beta chains below come from one sample, sequenced in a study of T cell responses to AZD1222 COVID-19 vaccine. The protocol was immunoSEQ multiplex PCR, while the TCRdb copy is restricted to in-frame clones and leaves out a portion. Of around 60,000 clones in the sample, around 90% are singletons; the top ten hold about 5.7%. The source material was peripheral blood, sampled 28 days after the second dose of the MenACWY control vaccine. The receptors here all came from an adult who received the MenACWY meningococcal vaccine as a control.

The chain combines TRBV6-5 with TRBJ1-3, with 7 bases fitting TRBD1. CDR1 and CDR2 (germline): MNHEY, SVGAGI. The CDR3 is made up of 14 amino acids. V trimming: 5 bases; J trimming: 2 bases; junction bases outside the gene matches: 3. The CDR3 protein is CASSQQGTGNTIYF. DNA of the CDR3: TGTGCCAGCAGTCAACAGGGGACTGGAAACACCATATATTTT.

V and J are TRBV28 and TRBJ2-1; a possible D gene is TRBD2 (6 bases). The CDR3 runs 12 residues. Germline V gene data show CDR1 as MDHEN and CDR2 as SYDVKM. Trimming shortened V by 4 bases and J by 10 bases, and 11 bases separated the two germline ends. Here the CDR3 DNA reads TGTGCCAGCAGTTCTTCTGGGGGGGAGCAGTTCTTC. Translated: CASSSSGGEQFF.

The chain uses TRBV9 and TRBJ1-3; unclear D gene. Looked up from germline, CDR1 is SGDLS and CDR2 is YYNGEE. Trimming removed 3 bases from V and 2 bases from J, with 18 bases in between. This CDR3 comprises 17 residues. CDR3 bases: TGTGCCAGCAGCGCCACACAGACTACAAGAACTGGAAACACCATATATTTT. It is translated as CASSATQTTRTGNTIYF.

The chain couples TRBV7-7 to TRBJ2-5, with 7 bases that match TRBD1. From germline, CDR1 is SSHAT and CDR2 FNYEAQ (reference sequence). Losses at the gene ends were 5 bases for V and 1 base for J; bases not matched to a gene: 10. The CDR3 loop spans 16 amino acids. The CDR3 region has the DNA TGTGCCAGCAGCGCTAATTCGGGACAGCCCCAAGAGACCCAGTACTTC. Protein product: CASSANSGQPQETQYF.

This chain connects TRBV19 to TRBJ2-7; maybe TRBD1 (7 bases). The CDR3 length is 14 residues. The V gene's germline CDR1 is LNHDA and CDR2 SQIVND (reference sequence). Trimming cost V 5 bases and J 7 bases, with 18 bases left between them. CDR3 region: CASSPRQGGEEQYF. For the CDR3, the DNA is TGTGCCAGTAGTCCCCGACAGGGCGGGGAAGAGCAGTACTTC.

The rearrangement links TRBV18 to TRBJ2-7; D possibly corresponds to TRBD1 (6 bases). In germline, CDR1 is KGHSH, CDR2 LQKENI. V gave up 2 bases and J gave up 1 base, with 9 bases separating them. CDR3 length: 14 amino acids. CDR3 protein: CASSPGQSSYEQYF. The DNA for the CDR3 is TGTGCCAGCTCACCAGGACAGAGTTCCTACGAGCAGTACTTC.

V gene TRBV3-1 (or the pseudogene TRBV3-2) combines with J gene TRBJ2-3; 8 bases are shared with TRBD2. Trimming cost V 4 bases and J 5 bases; bases outside gene matches: 8. CDR3 length: 15 residues. Germline V gene sequence: CDR1 LGHDT, CDR2 YNNKEL (reference sequence). CDR3 region: CASSLYSGKEDTQYF. The CDR3 DNA sequence: TGTGCCAGCAGCCTATATAGCGGGAAAGAAGATACGCAGTATTTT.

The J gene is TRBJ1-2, the V gene TRBV4-1; no definite D call. The germline gives CDR1 MGHRA, CDR2 YSYEKL. There are 13 residues in the CDR3. The V and J ends lost 1 base and 8 bases respectively, with 11 bases between them. In DNA, the CDR3 is TGCGCCAGCAGCCAAGTGGAAGGGCCCGGCTACACCTTC. Translated: CASSQVEGPGYTF.

The V and J genes are TRBV2 and TRBJ2-1; D might be TRBD1 (5 bases). The CDR3 has 14 residues. CDR1 SNHLY and CDR2 FYNNEI come from the germline V gene. V shed 4 bases and J shed 10 bases, with 17 bases lying between them. CDR3 sequence reads: CASSVGLIWGEQFF. CDR3 DNA sequence: TGTGCCAGCAGTGTGGGCCTCATCTGGGGCGAGCAGTTCTTC.

V and J are TRBV7-9 and TRBJ2-7; 9 bases agree with TRBD2. CDR1 and CDR2 (germline): SEHNR, FQNEAQ (reference sequence). The CDR3 is made up of 13 amino acids. J lost 6 bases, V lost 1 base, and 1 base had no gene match. The CDR3 nucleotides are TGTGCCAGCAGCTTAGTAGCGGGAGCCGAGCAGTACTTC. This encodes CASSLVAGAEQYF.

The genes are TRBV7-9 and TRBJ2-7, with 12 bases that match TRBD1. CDR1 and CDR2 from the germline V gene are SEHNR and FQNEAQ (reference sequence). This CDR3 is built from 14 residues. With V trimmed by 4 bases and J by 6 bases, 4 bases remained unmatched. Here the CDR3 reads CASSSRDRGLEQYF. The CDR3 nucleotides are TGTGCCAGCAGCTCCCGGGACAGGGGGCTCGAGCAGTACTTC.

V is TRBV5-1 and J is TRBJ2-7, with D perhaps matching TRBD1 (5 bases). V was cut by 5 bases and J by 6 bases, with 18 bases left in between. This CDR3 spans 14 amino acids. Per germline, CDR1 SGHRS and CDR2 YFSETQ. The CDR3 loop reads CASRQTQGPREQYF. The CDR3 DNA reads as TGCGCCAGCAGGCAAACCCAGGGTCCTCGCGAGCAGTACTTC.

The V and J genes are TRBV6-2 or TRBV6-3 and TRBJ2-1, with D uncertain. Deletions cut 2 bases from V and 8 bases from J, with 10 bases between. The germline gives CDR1 MNHEY, CDR2 SVGEGT. There are 13 residues in the CDR3. CDR3 bases: TGTGCCAGCAGTTACCCGAATAATGATGAGCAGTTCTTC. Its translation: CASSYPNNDEQFF.

This chain joins TRBV18 and TRBJ2-3; D remains unclear. The CDR3 has 13 amino acids. From germline, CDR1 is KGHSH and CDR2 LQKENI. The V and J ends lost 2 bases and 4 bases respectively, with 7 bases between them. The CDR3 loop reads CASSPTDADTQYF. The CDR3 coding sequence is TGTGCCAGCTCACCAACGGACGCAGATACGCAGTATTTT.

V is TRBV4-2 and J is TRBJ2-7; D might be TRBD2 (5 bases). Germline V gives CDR1 LGHNA, CDR2 YNFKEQ. V dropped 0 bases and J dropped 5 bases, with 26 bases sitting between them. The CDR3 has 19 amino acids. CDR3 loop: CASSQDRPSSYSLVHEQYF. The CDR3 bases are TGTGCCAGCAGCCAAGATAGGCCTAGCTCATATAGCCTGGTCCACGAGCAGTACTTC.